Shown below are 30 T cell receptor beta chains from a single sample sequenced in a study of a mutant IDH1 vaccine in newly diagnosed glioma (dated by TCRdb to about 2021). The antigens for these receptors are not known. The library was made by the immunoSEQ multiplex PCR assay. TCRdb mirrors the immuneACCESS table, restricted to in-frame sequences. Some clones are absent from its copies; in checked studies, under half trace to an unresolved V gene, and the reason for the others is unknown. The sample table shows roughly 13,000 clones, and about 80% are seen once. Roughly 4% of the sample belongs to the ten largest clones. The sample's time point label, in plain terms: week 47, end of study. A 20-mer mutant IDH1 peptide at 300 micrograms in Montanide made up each vaccine dose, which was injected subcutaneously together with topical imiquimod. The sequencing here drew on PBMCs, taken from a glioma patient whose treatment included an IDH1 peptide vaccine. The receptors derive from a woman in her forties with glioma.

CDR3 nucleotide sequence: TGTGCCAGCAGCCTCCCTGAGGGTGGGTCGACTGGAAACACCATATATTTT. Its protein is CASSLPEGGSTGNTIYF. This chain uses TRBV9 with TRBJ1-3; no firm D call. The germline V gene has CDR1 SGDLS and CDR2 YYNGEE. Trimming removed 4 bases at V and 2 bases at J, with 19 bases between. This CDR3 region has 17 residues.

This sequence joins TRBV7-2 and TRBJ2-3, with D unresolved. The CDR3 sequence is 14 residues long. From germline, CDR1 is SGHTA and CDR2 FQGNSA. With 0 bases removed from V and 4 bases from J, the gap between germline ends came to 8 bases. In DNA, the CDR3 is TGTGCCAGCAGCTTAGCGCTTTCGCCAGATACGCAGTATTTT. This codes for CASSLALSPDTQYF.

This clone was counted a few times. This chain joins TRBV4-1 and TRBJ2-1, with 7 nucleotides matching TRBD2. Germline CDR1 MGHRA, CDR2 YSYEKL. With 0 bases clipped from V and 15 bases from J, the junction kept 8 bases outside the gene matches. The CDR3 spans 13 residues. In DNA, the CDR3 is TGCGCCAGCAGCCAAGATCGAGGGAGGGACCCGTTCTTC. Its protein is CASSQDRGRDPFF.

This sequence joins TRBV6-4 and TRBJ2-2; TRBD1 aligns across 7 bases. This CDR3 is 15 amino acids long. V gave up 6 bases and J gave up 1 base; unmatched junction bases: 5. The V gene's germline CDR1 is MRHNA and CDR2 SNTAGT. CDR3 protein: CASSQSGGNTGELFF. For the CDR3, the DNA is TGTGCCAGCAGCCAATCAGGGGGGAACACCGGGGAGCTGTTTTTT.

This clone came up a few times. The CDR3 is CASNPGLASNEQFF. CDR3 DNA: TGTGCCAGCAACCCGGGACTAGCGAGCAATGAGCAGTTCTTC. This rearrangement joins TRBV2 to TRBJ2-1, with 10 bases aligning to TRBD2. Trimming cost V 7 bases and J 6 bases; bases outside gene matches: 6. CDR1 is SNHLY and CDR2 is FYNNEI in the germline V gene. This CDR3 region has 14 residues.

The chain links TRBV6-5 to TRBJ2-2; tentatively, D is TRBD1 (6 bases). The V end was cut by 0 bases, the J end by 7 bases, with 12 bases between. This CDR3 comprises 15 residues. The germline V gene encodes CDR1 MNHEY and CDR2 SVGAGI. For the CDR3, the DNA is TGTGCCAGCAGTTACTCTGGGGGCGCGGGCGGGGAGCTGTTTTTT. Encoded protein: CASSYSGGAGGELFF.

This chain connects TRBV18 to TRBJ2-1; 7 bases line up with TRBD2. The junction had 9 bases not matched to a gene; V was cut back by 6 bases and J by 4 bases. In germline, CDR1 is KGHSH, CDR2 LQKENI. The CDR3 is 15 residues long. In DNA form, the CDR3 reads TGTGCCAGCTCGGTCGGGGCGGGAGCTTACAATGAGCAGTTCTTC. Translating it yields CASSVGAGAYNEQFF.

This clone was counted only a few times. V usage is TRBV9 and J usage is TRBJ2-2, with 7 bases that match TRBD1. V lost 6 bases and J lost 6; bases outside the gene matches: 8. CDR1 SGDLS and CDR2 YYNGEE come from the germline V gene. CDR3 length equals 14 residues. As DNA, the CDR3 is TGTGCCAGCAACCCGGGACAGAGAGCCGGGGAGCTGTTTTTT. Amino acids: CASNPGQRAGELFF.

The chain links TRBV9 to TRBJ2-2, with D unresolved. Germline assignment: CDR1 SGDLS and CDR2 YYNGEE. V was shortened by 0 bases and J by 0 bases, with 6 bases between the two germline ends. The CDR3 is made up of 15 amino acids. Here the CDR3 reads CASSVDGANTGELFF. Written as DNA, the CDR3 is TGTGCCAGCAGCGTAGACGGAGCGAACACCGGGGAGCTGTTTTTT.

V usage is TRBV28 and J usage is TRBJ1-1; D call uncertain. Between the trimmed V and J ends, which lost 2 bases and 1 base, there was a span of 5 bases. Germline CDR1 reads MDHEN; CDR2 reads SYDVKM. The CDR3 is made up of 13 amino acids. The CDR3 spells CASSLLQNTEAFF. CDR3 bases: TGTGCCAGCAGTTTACTGCAGAACACTGAAGCTTTCTTT.

This clone was picked up a small number of times. V usage is TRBV7-9 and J usage is TRBJ2-1; maybe TRBD2 (5 bases). The V end was cut by 5 bases, the J end by 9 bases, with 17 bases between. The length of the CDR3 is 14 residues. From germline, CDR1 is SEHNR and CDR2 FQNEAQ (reference sequence). In nucleotides, the CDR3 is TGTGCCAGCAGCCTTGCAGGACTCGCGAGTGAGCAGTTCTTC. Translated: CASSLAGLASEQFF. Complete variable domain (other parts from reference TRBV7-9 and TRBJ2-1): DTGVSQNPRHKITKRGQNVTFRCDPISEHNRLYWYRQTLGQGPEFLTYFQNEAQLEKSRLLSDRFSAERPKGSFSTLEIQRTEQGDSAMYLCASSLAGLASEQFFGPGTRLTVL.

V and J are TRBV25-1 and TRBJ1-4; D not certain. CDR3 length: 14 residues. Trimming shortened V by 4 bases and J by 6 bases, and 12 bases separated the two germline ends. Germline V gene sequence: CDR1 MGHDK, CDR2 SYGVNS. The CDR3 loop is CASSGTRWDEKLFF. CDR3 bases: TGTGCCAGCAGTGGAACCCGTTGGGATGAAAAACTGTTTTTT.

The CDR3 nucleotides read TGTGCCAGTAGTCGGCGCGGGCTAAATGAAAAACTGTTTTTT. Its protein is CASSRRGLNEKLFF. This chain connects TRBV19 to TRBJ1-4, with D hard to call. Deletions cut 5 bases from V and 5 bases from J, with 12 bases between. The CDR3 runs to 14 residues. CDR1 is LNHDA, CDR2 SQIVND, per germline (reference sequence).

This sequence joins TRBV4-1 and TRBJ2-2; D not certain. The CDR3 runs 14 residues. Trimming took off 0 bases at V and 6 bases at J, with 8 bases between the two ends. Germline values: CDR1 MGHRA, CDR2 YSYEKL. The CDR3 DNA follows: TGCGCCAGCAGCCAAGAGACTTGGCCCGGGGAGCTGTTTTTT. This translates into CASSQETWPGELFF.

This chain connects TRBV7-2 to TRBJ2-7; tentative D call: TRBD1 (6 bases). CDR1 SGHTA and CDR2 FQGNSA come from the germline V gene. V was pared by 5 bases and J by 3 bases, with 11 bases between. The CDR3 contains 13 residues. This CDR3 reads CASSLGQYYEQYF. The CDR3 DNA follows: TGTGCCAGCAGCCTAGGACAGTACTACGAGCAGTACTTC.

The chain joins TRBV11-2 to TRBJ1-2; D is possibly TRBD1 (6 bases). Germline V gives CDR1 SGHAT, CDR2 FQNNGV. This CDR3 is 18 amino acids long. Trimming took 5 bases from V and 0 from J, leaving 22 bases between them. The CDR3 region has the DNA TGTGCCAGCAGCCCTGGCTGGGGGCGGCGAAAAGCTAACTATGGCTACACCTTC. Its protein product is CASSPGWGRRKANYGYTF.

The gene calls are TRBV9 and TRBJ2-3, with D perhaps TRBD2 (6 bases). This CDR3 contains 13 residues. Germline V lookup: CDR1 SGDLS, CDR2 YYNGEE. V gave up 4 bases and J gave up 8 bases, with 14 bases separating them. The CDR3 spells CASSPTTGGTQYF. The CDR3 region has the DNA TGTGCCAGCAGCCCTACCACCGGGGGTACGCAGTATTTT.

This chain connects TRBV28 to TRBJ2-5; TRBD1 or TRBD2 may be the D gene (6 bases each). CDR1 and CDR2 (germline): MDHEN, SYDVKM. The length of the CDR3 is 11 residues. The V end lost 10 bases, the J end lost 3 bases, and 9 bases lay between the germline ends. CDR3 nucleotide sequence: TGTGCCACGAGGGGGGAAGAGACCCAGTACTTC. Translation: CATRGEETQYF.

This chain joins TRBV2 and TRBJ1-5; D is unclear. V was shortened by 6 bases and J by 4 bases, with 10 bases between the two germline ends. CDR3 length: 13 amino acids. The germline CDR1 and CDR2 sequences are SNHLY and FYNNEI. This CDR3 is CASRRAENQPQHF. In nucleotides, the CDR3 is TGTGCCAGCAGACGGGCAGAAAATCAGCCCCAGCATTTT.

This rearrangement joins TRBV28 to TRBJ2-3; 8 positions match TRBD1. Germline values: CDR1 MDHEN, CDR2 SYDVKM. CDR3 length: 14 residues. The V gene end was trimmed by 6 bases and the J gene end by 3 bases; junction bases not matched to a gene: 5. CDR3 bases: TGTGCCAGCAGCAAGGACAGGGCAACAGATACGCAGTATTTT. Protein sequence: CASSKDRATDTQYF.

The chain joins TRBV7-8 to TRBJ1-5; perhaps TRBD1 as D (5 bases). Between the trimmed V and J ends, which lost 7 bases and 9 bases, there was a span of 13 bases. The CDR3 extends over 12 amino acids. Germline V lookup: CDR1 SGHVS, CDR2 FQNEAQ. CDR3 amino acids: CASTRGSGPQHF. In nucleotides, the CDR3 is TGTGCCAGCACCCGGGGGTCTGGGCCCCAGCATTTT.

The rearrangement uses TRBV7-9 and TRBJ1-5, with D tentatively TRBD1 (5 bases). This CDR3 has 17 residues. The germline V gene encodes CDR1 SEHNR and CDR2 FQNEAQ (reference sequence). The germline V and J ends were trimmed by 5 bases and 1 base, with 18 bases remaining between them. The CDR3 DNA reads TGTGCCAGCAGCACCGGGACCGCGACTTGGAGCAATCAGCCCCAGCATTTT. It encodes CASSTGTATWSNQPQHF.

This clone was observed a single time. J is TRBJ1-2 and V is TRBV5-8; 11 nucleotides line up with TRBD1. The CDR3 runs 17 residues. J was trimmed by 7 bases and V by 3 bases; bases with no gene match: 14. Germline V gene data show CDR1 as SGHTS and CDR2 as YDEGEE. The CDR3 spells CASSWDRGALPPPGYTF. The CDR3 nucleotides are TGTGCCAGCAGCTGGGACAGGGGGGCGCTACCCCCCCCTGGCTACACCTTC. The full variable domain, completed using reference TRBV5-8 and TRBJ1-2, is EAGVTQSPTHLIKTRGQQATLRCSPISGHTSVYWYQQALGLGLQFLLWYDEGEERNRGNFPPRFSGRQFPNYSSELNVNALELEDSALYLCASSWDRGALPPPGYTFGSGTRLTVV.

The chain carries TRBV27 and TRBJ2-1; D gene unclear. Between the trimmed V and J ends, which lost 5 bases and 6 bases, there was a span of 5 bases. Looked up from germline, CDR1 is MNHEY and CDR2 is SMNVEV (reference sequence). The CDR3 extends over 11 amino acids. CDR3 DNA: TGTGCCAGCAGTGCCCTCAATGAGCAGTTCTTC. Translating gives CASSALNEQFF.

V and J are TRBV10-3 and TRBJ1-4; possible D gene TRBD1, 5 bases. Looked up from germline, CDR1 is ENHRY and CDR2 is SYGVKD. This CDR3 has 14 amino acids. The V and J ends lost 4 bases and 8 bases respectively, with 14 bases between them. The CDR3 nucleotides read TGTGCCATCAGTGCACCCGGGACGGGAGAAAAACTGTTTTTT. Residues: CAISAPGTGEKLFF.

CDR3 DNA sequence: TGTGCCAGCAGCCAGCCACCGGGACAGGGTTCAACTGAAGCTTTCTTT. Amino acids: CASSQPPGQGSTEAFF. The J gene is TRBJ1-1, the V gene TRBV7-9; TRBD1 matches at 9 bases. Per the germline V gene, CDR1 is SEHNR and CDR2 is FQNEAQ (reference sequence). The length of the CDR3 is 16 residues. With 5 bases clipped from V and 5 bases from J, the junction kept 12 bases outside the gene matches.

This chain uses TRBV28 with TRBJ1-4; the D gene is possibly TRBD1 (5 bases). V was shortened by 8 bases and J by 12 bases, with 16 bases between the two germline ends. The CDR3 totals 12 residues. Germline CDR1 is MDHEN and CDR2 is SYDVKM. The chain's CDR3 is CASWDGRRELFF. Here the CDR3 DNA reads TGTGCCAGCTGGGACGGGAGAAGGGAACTGTTTTTT. Looking up the rest from reference TRBV28 and TRBJ1-4 gives the full variable domain: DVKVTQSSRYLVKRTGEKVFLECVQDMDHENMFWYRQDPGLGLRLIYFSYDVKMKEKGDIPEGYSVSREKKERFSLILESASTNQTSMYLCASWDGRRELFFGSGTQLSVL.

This chain's CDR3 is CSAVSRRAGNTGELFF. CDR3 nucleotide sequence: TGCAGCGCCGTTAGCCGGAGGGCGGGGAACACCGGGGAGCTGTTTTTT. V usage is TRBV29-1 and J usage is TRBJ2-2; TRBD2 might be the D (6 bases). V was clipped by 7 bases and J by 1 base, with 19 bases between them. The CDR3 sequence is 16 residues long. Germline assignment: CDR1 SQVTM and CDR2 ANQGSEA.

This clone came up a few times. The chain is built from TRBV7-2 and TRBJ2-2, with D unresolved. Per germline, CDR1 SGHTA and CDR2 FQGNSA. The CDR3 loop spans 13 amino acids. V lost 6 bases, J lost 5 bases, and 10 bases lay in between. The CDR3 loop is CASSTQRTGELFF. For the CDR3, the DNA is TGTGCCAGCAGTACACAGAGGACCGGGGAGCTGTTTTTT. The whole variable domain, remainder taken from reference TRBV7-2 and TRBJ2-2, is GAGVSQSPSNKVTEKGKDVELRCDPISGHTALYWYRQSLGQGLEFLIYFQGNSAPDKSGLPSDRFSAERTGGSVSTLTIQRTQQEDSAVYLCASSTQRTGELFFGEGSRLTVL.

The J gene is TRBJ2-7, the V gene TRBV11-2; D is perhaps TRBD1 or TRBD2 (5 bases each). This CDR3 comprises 15 residues. V lost 5 bases and J lost 3, with 17 bases in between. Germline lookup yields CDR1 SGHAT and CDR2 FQNNGV. The CDR3 protein is CASSLGTEPIYEQYF. CDR3 DNA sequence: TGTGCCAGCAGCCTAGGGACGGAACCGATCTACGAGCAGTACTTC. The variable domain in full, with the rest retrieved from reference TRBV11-2 and TRBJ2-7, is EAGVAQSPRYKIIEKRQSVAFWCNPISGHATLYWYQQILGQGPKLLIQFQNNGVVDDSQLPKDRFSAERLKGVDSTLKIQPAKLEDSAVYLCASSLGTEPIYEQYFGPGTRLTVT.